Detailed here is one TCR beta chain. There is no known antigen for this receptor. TRB amplification used about 0.25 ug of peripheral blood genomic DNA, 30,000 to 40,000 genome equivalents, per sample. From cysteine to phenylalanine, the CDR3 is 14 amino acids long. No nucleotide data were recorded. CDR1 and CDR2, looked up from the germline V gene, are MNHEY and SVGEGT. TRB rearrangements were amplified by multiplex PCR using a touch-down protocol with TRB-A and TRB-B primer pools mixed in one tube. Illumina adapters and sample indices were added to the amplicons through two consecutive PCR reactions performed with Phusion HS II polymerase. Amplicons were gel-purified with the NucleoSpin Gel and PCR Clean-up kit, then quantified by Qubit and quality-checked on an Agilent 2100 Bioanalyzer. Sequencing of the libraries was done on an Illumina MiSeq with paired-end, single-indexed, 600-cycle runs. In the authors' own workflow: MiXCR version 2.1.12, together with the default MiXCR reference library, was used to align and assemble the TRB reads. Each unique CDR3 nucleotide sequence defined a clone, and only productive sequences with at least two reads were analysed. Alpha-parameterized diversity profiles (alpha 0 to 5), including the Shannon (alpha 1) and Simpson (alpha 2) indices, were computed with an R script to assess repertoire diversity. Combinatorial TRB VJ usage was computed with the tcR package and compared between cohorts by principal component analysis with ade4. GLIPH was used to cluster TCRbeta CDR3s in pairs of cohorts matched for age and read depth, and a Wilcoxon test was used to compare cluster frequencies. TCRdb reprocessed the reads, and each CDR3 protein sequence is entered once, without DNA. The V and J calls and clone size come from TCRdb's table, not from the authors' own analysis. This sample's table carries 3,500 to 4,000 distinct CDR3 sequences. Roughly 15% of the sample comes from the top ten.

The record originates from a study of T cell clusters in autoimmune cytopenias (dated by TCRdb to the late 2010s). Study-wide context: TRB sequencing reached a median depth of 51,575 reads per sample and yielded a median of about 2,400 distinct TRB clonotypes per sample. Alongside healthy, CLL and autoimmune hepatitis controls, autoimmune cytopenia patients had their peripheral blood TRB and IGH repertoires sequenced at active disease and again during treatment follow-up. The goal of the study was to determine whether autoimmune cytopenia patients have a disease-specific immune repertoire signature that could serve as a blood-based biomarker.

Results and caveats for the whole study, not just this receptor: The cluster-lack signature was not observed for secondary cytopenia versus CLL, as the signature was apparently masked by the dominant lymphoma-associated repertoire. The T cell clusters were defined only in silico, and the functional role of the clusters still needed to be validated experimentally. TRB repertoire shifts, with less even repertoires in secondary cytopenia and CLL, mostly reflected lymphoma bias rather than autoimmunity. Roughly 2.9-fold more exclusive TRB clusters were observed in healthy donors than in active autoimmune hepatitis patients, consistent with an autoimmunity-wide signature. The GLIPH analysis suggested a lack of physiological T cell clusters in primary autoimmune cytopenia patients, since some 50 clusters were exclusive to healthy donors whereas about 18 were exclusive to patients.

The chain is made from TRBV6-2 or TRBV6-3 and TRBJ1-3. Input material: peripheral blood. This clonotype originated in a human donor with an autoimmune cytopenia or autoimmune hepatitis (not recorded which). Here the CDR3 is given as CASRGRLSGNTIYF.